Listed here is a single T cell receptor beta chain. This clone occurred a few times. Its antigen has not been determined. Base-call qualities are not available, and no considerably larger clone is one nucleotide away. Each donor gave one peripheral blood draw, averaging around 120 mL, which was collected into heparinised tubes. Using a panel that included CD45RO, CCR7, CD25, CD127, CD95 and CD27, naive, central memory, regulatory and stem cell-like memory CD4+ T cells were sorted on a BD FACSAria II. All sorted populations exceeded 95% purity. PBMCs were isolated right away by Lymphoprep density gradient centrifugation and were stained directly, without culture. Samples were stained and sorted in pairs, with one healthy donor and one patient per experiment, so that batch effects were minimized. This sample stems from a study of beta chain features in type 1 diabetes listed by TCRdb under 2018. Broadly, across the study: No differences in mean age, gender distribution, total cell number or subset yield were found between patients and healthy donors. A total of 90 million to 120 million sorted cells were examined across all samples, and a strong correlation was observed between cell number per subset and RNA yield. In the study, TCRB repertoires of sorted circulating CD4+ T cell subsets from recently diagnosed type 1 diabetes patients were compared with those of matched healthy donors. Naive and central memory subsets were obtained from all 30 or so donors, but regulatory and stem cell-like memory subsets were isolated from only 8 patients and 8 healthy donors.

Findings and caveats that apply to the study as a whole: Because cDNA was sequenced instead of genomic DNA, highly expressing activated cells could be over-represented, though the groups showed no difference in activation or CD3 levels. Naive, central memory and regulatory TCRB repertoires appeared to be more alike among patients than among healthy donors. Shorter templates might be favored by PCR, yet because patient and control samples were amplified and corrected together, any such skew would affect both groups equally. Only small numbers of individuals were included in the HLA sub-analyses, which left unresolved whether HLA type had any influence on TCRB rearrangement. A moderate but significant shortening of TCRB CDR3 length was observed in type 1 diabetes patients in all four CD4+ subsets. Fewer insertions and more nucleotide deletions at VDJ recombination sites were observed in patients with type 1 diabetes, implying thymic rearrangement abnormalities.

The High Capacity cDNA Reverse Transcription Kit was used to reverse transcribe all of the isolated RNA, meaning that expressed TCRB transcripts were what got sequenced. Deep immunoSEQ sequencing was applied to naive, central memory and regulatory T cell samples, giving an average of approximately 4 million total reads per sample. Sorted cells were lysed in RLT buffer, and RNA was extracted using DNase-treated RNeasy Micro or Mini kits according to cell number. To prevent cross-contamination, every cell subset was processed on its own, while patient and healthy donor samples were processed together. Using the immunoSEQ multiplex PCR, TCRB sequences were amplified from cDNA into 87-bp fragments spanning the CDR3 region. Amplicons were sequenced on the Illumina HiSeq platform. Per the source publication's procedure: PCR bias was corrected computationally using synthetic template baselines, and reads within Hamming distance 2 were collapsed, with unmergeable singletons discarded. Reads were aligned to IMGT to assign V, D and J genes, CDR3 length, and insertions or deletions at six rearrangement sites. Clonotype counts were normalized to sorted cell number within each subset before computing true diversity and Gini coefficients with the tcR R package. The overlap coefficient, calculated on TCRB nucleotide sequences, was used to quantify repertoire sharing. Out-of-frame TCRB sequences from naive cells were analyzed as a proxy for the pre-selection repertoire. TCRdb's version of the immuneACCESS table is confined to in-frame rearrangements and falls short of the full clone set. An unresolved V gene accounts for under half of the shortfall where checked; the remainder is of unknown origin. The D gene and trimming were derived from the DNA, and the V and J assignments and clone size from that table. The table for this sample lists some 360,000 clones; around 20% of them were counted only once. Around 0.044% of the sample rests with the top ten.

This TCR came from a woman aged 18-30 years in good health. Input material: naive CD4+ T cells from blood. Read against the paper, the sample's cell subset or site label means: true naive CD4+ T cells.

The CDR3 region has the sequence CASSPGAWYQETQYF. The sequence in DNA is TGTGCCAGCAGCCCAGGGGCGTGGTACCAAGAGACCCAGTACTTC. Recombination joined TRBV7-2 with TRBJ2-5, and possibly TRBD1, on 6 matching bases. Trimming at the junction amounts to 5 bases on V and 0 bases on J, and the germline ends lie 13 bases apart. The germline V gene encodes CDR1 SGHTA and CDR2 FQGNSA. The CDR3 spans 15 residues, from the cysteine through the phenylalanine. Here the CDR3 DNA is all that survives: 45 bases in frame from base 1.